Each of the 29 T cell receptor beta chains below was sequenced from the same sample in a study of T-cell reconstitution after alpha-beta-depleted transplantation in children. Unique molecular identifiers featured in how the TCRbeta library was prepared. TCRdb fed the PCR reads into MiXCR, producing one record per CDR3 protein. Found here are some 220,000 distinct CDR3 sequences, 11% of them singletons; the top ten hold 28%. The sample was PBMCs, taken before TCRalphabeta/CD19-depleted stem cell transplant. The receptors stem from a child less than two years old with acute myeloid leukemia, due to receive a stem cell transplant.

At least ten counts were recorded for this clonotype. The chain combines TRBV28 with TRBJ2-7; D might be TRBD2 (7 bases). Per the germline V gene, CDR1 is MDHEN and CDR2 is SYDVKM. V was clipped by 5 bases and J by 2 bases, with 13 bases between them. The CDR3 covers 14 residues. This CDR3 is CASSPGGRTYEQYF. The CDR3 DNA reads as TGTGCCAGCAGTCCGGGGGGCCGAACCTACGAGCAGTACTTC.

In this sample, this clonotype turned up many times. This chain uses TRBV20-1 with TRBJ2-7; tentative D call: TRBD1 (5 bases). This CDR3 contains 13 residues. Germline V gives CDR1 DFQATT, CDR2 SNEGSKA (reference sequence). V lost 6 bases and J lost 4, with 16 bases in between. Here the CDR3 reads CSALGVPLYEQYF. The CDR3 DNA reads TGCAGTGCCTTAGGGGTACCCCTATACGAGCAGTACTTC.

In this sample, this clonotype turned up a few times. This sequence may be a read error, since a much larger clone differs from it by one base. This chain joins TRBV3-1 and TRBJ1-2; D is ambiguous. CDR3 size: 15 residues. The V gene's germline CDR1 is LGHDT and CDR2 YNNKEL (reference sequence). The CDR3 reads CASSQGTRANYGYAF. CDR3 nucleotide sequence: TGTGCCAGCAGCCAAGGTACCAGAGCTAACTATGGCTACGCCTTC.

This clonotype was detected ten times or more. The rearrangement uses TRBV25-1 and TRBJ2-2; 7 bases match TRBD1. The CDR3 covers 14 residues. Germline assignment: CDR1 MGHDK and CDR2 SYGVNS. V lost 4 bases, J lost 7 bases, and 6 bases stayed unmatched. CDR3 coding DNA: TGTGCCAGCAGTGGACAGGGTCTAGGCGGGGAGCTGTTTTTT. Translated, it gives CASSGQGLGGELFF.

This clonotype was counted ten times or more. This chain links TRBV12-3 or TRBV12-4 with TRBJ2-1; 9 positions agree with TRBD1. This CDR3 contains 16 residues. Losses at the gene ends were 9 bases for V and 2 bases for J; bases not matched to a gene: 11. CDR3: CASYGQGRPPYNEQFF. The CDR3 DNA reads as TGTGCCAGTTATGGACAGGGGAGGCCCCCCTACAATGAGCAGTTCTTC.

This clonotype was counted ten times or more. V gene TRBV6-2 or TRBV6-3 combines with J gene TRBJ2-1, with 12 bases matching TRBD2. V lost 7 bases to trimming and J lost 7 bases; unmatched junction nucleotides: 8. This CDR3 region has 15 residues. Germline lookup yields CDR1 MNHEY and CDR2 SVGEGT. The CDR3 sequence: CASNRLAGAVNEQFF. The DNA for the CDR3 is TGTGCCAGCAACCGACTAGCGGGAGCTGTTAATGAGCAGTTCTTC.

There are many counts of this clonotype. CDR3: CASSLEAGINNQPQHF. The DNA for the CDR3 is TGTGCCAGCAGCTTAGAGGCGGGGATAAACAATCAGCCCCAGCATTTT. This chain joins TRBV7-2 and TRBJ1-5; D unresolved. Germline CDR1 is SGHTA and CDR2 is FQGNSA. The CDR3 runs to 16 residues. The ends were cut back, 1 base at V and 3 bases at J, with 13 bases in the middle.

This clonotype was detected a few times. V gene TRBV28 combines with J gene TRBJ1-6; D gene unclear. CDR1 and CDR2 from the germline V gene are MDHEN and SYDVKM. The CDR3 has 13 residues. V lost 4 bases and J 9 bases, leaving 10 bases between the germline ends. CDR3: CASSSSGRSPLHF. The CDR3 coding sequence is TGTGCCAGCAGTTCATCGGGTCGTTCACCCCTCCACTTT.

This clonotype turned up a few times. V and J are TRBV14 and TRBJ2-6; D is possibly TRBD1 (6 bases). Looked up from germline, CDR1 is SGHDN and CDR2 is FVKESK. CDR3 length: 15 amino acids. The V and J ends lost 6 bases and 2 bases respectively, with 11 bases between them. The CDR3 region has the DNA TGTGCCAGCAGTCGAAACAGGGCTGGGGCCAACGTCCTGACTTTC. Translating it yields CASSRNRAGANVLTF.

In this sample, this clonotype turned up many times. V is TRBV4-3 and J is TRBJ1-6, with D tentatively TRBD1 (6 bases). This CDR3 is built from 16 residues. The germline gives CDR1 LGHNA, CDR2 YSLEER. V shed 4 bases and J shed 5 bases, with 15 bases lying between them. The CDR3 nucleotides are TGCGCCAGCAGCCGCACGTGGGGGGCCGATAATTCACCCCTCCACTTT. Protein: CASSRTWGADNSPLHF.

This clonotype was seen a handful of times. The CDR3 loop is CASSPPGLLYGYTF. The DNA of the CDR3 is TGTGCCAGCTCACCACCGGGGCTCCTATATGGCTACACCTTC. The chain uses TRBV18 and TRBJ1-2, with D possibly matching TRBD1 (5 bases). The CDR3 is 14 residues long. Germline CDR1 reads KGHSH; CDR2 reads LQKENI. The ends were cut back, 0 bases at V and 5 bases at J, with 10 bases in the middle.

This clonotype came up many times. The chain has TRBV5-6 and TRBJ2-7, with no clear D. V lost 3 bases and J 7 bases, leaving 8 bases between the germline ends. Per germline, CDR1 SGHDT and CDR2 YYEEEE. The CDR3 totals 11 residues. The CDR3: CASSSDIEQYF. CDR3 coding DNA: TGTGCCAGCAGCTCTGATATTGAGCAGTACTTC.

This clonotype was observed many times. J is TRBJ1-3 and V is TRBV12-3 or TRBV12-4; D is ambiguous. The length of the CDR3 is 13 residues. Trimming removed 2 bases from V and 2 bases from J, with 4 bases in between. CDR3 protein: CASSLRAGNTIYF. Here the CDR3 DNA reads TGTGCCAGCAGTTTAAGGGCTGGAAACACCATATATTTT.

This clonotype was seen many times. The chain couples TRBV6-2 or TRBV6-3 to TRBJ2-7; 7 bases are a match to TRBD2. This CDR3 is 13 amino acids long. The germline gives CDR1 MNHEY, CDR2 SVGEGT. Trimming took 5 bases from V and 5 from J; bases not matched to a gene: 6. The CDR3 sequence is CASSGGSLNEQYF. For the CDR3, the DNA is TGTGCCAGCAGTGGCGGGAGTTTAAACGAGCAGTACTTC.

Regarding this clonotype: A much larger clone differs from this one at a single base, so this may be a read error. The chain links TRBV12-3 or TRBV12-4 to TRBJ1-2, with D unresolved. The CDR3 runs 13 residues. The CDR3 loop reads CASSYLRPYDYTF. CDR3 sequence (DNA): TGTGCCAGCAGTTACCTTAGACCCTATGACTACACCTTC.

This clonotype appeared many times. The chain couples TRBV9 to TRBJ2-3; 13 bases match TRBD2. Per the germline V gene, CDR1 is SGDLS and CDR2 is YYNGEE. CDR3 length: 17 amino acids. V was pared by 3 bases and J by 4 bases, with 8 bases of the junction left unmatched. The DNA for the CDR3 is TGTGCCAGCAGCGCCGCTACTAGCGGGAGGGGGGCAGATACGCAGTATTTT. It specifies CASSAATSGRGADTQYF.

This clonotype was detected many times. V and J are TRBV25-1 and TRBJ2-3, with no clear D. CDR1 is MGHDK and CDR2 is SYGVNS in the germline V gene. The CDR3 runs 14 residues. Between the trimmed V and J ends, which lost 7 bases and 2 bases, there was a span of 13 bases. The DNA for the CDR3 is TGTGCCAGCACTGGGATGACTGTCACAGATACGCAGTATTTT. This sequence encodes CASTGMTVTDTQYF.

This clonotype showed up many times. This chain links TRBV7-9 with TRBJ1-2; possibly TRBD1 for D (5 bases). V lost 4 bases and J 8 bases, leaving 11 bases between the germline ends. This CDR3 is built from 12 residues. The germline gives CDR1 SEHNR, CDR2 FQNEAQ (reference sequence). The CDR3 here is CASSSPQGGYTF. CDR3 DNA sequence: TGTGCCAGCAGCTCTCCCCAGGGCGGCTACACCTTC.

This clonotype was seen ten or more times. The chain couples TRBV6-5 to TRBJ1-1; unclear D gene. There are 14 residues in the CDR3. Trimming stripped 6 bases from V and 5 bases from J, with 16 bases between. Germline V CDR1 and CDR2: MNHEY, SVGAGI. This CDR3 reads CASRLLPTETEAFF. DNA for the CDR3: TGTGCCAGCAGGCTACTCCCCACGGAGACTGAAGCTTTCTTT.

This clonotype has a count of ten or more. This chain uses TRBV11-2 with TRBJ2-3, with 9 bases identical to TRBD2. The CDR3 contains 17 residues. Losses at the gene ends were 3 bases for V and 2 bases for J; bases not matched to a gene: 9. Germline V gene data show CDR1 as SGHAT and CDR2 as FQNNGV. CDR3 amino acids: CASSFSGGPTSTDTQYF. The CDR3 DNA follows: TGTGCCAGCAGCTTTAGCGGGGGCCCTACCTCCACAGATACGCAGTATTTT.

Ten or more counts support this clonotype. The rearrangement uses TRBV29-1 and TRBJ2-7, with 9 bases aligning to TRBD1. J gave up 5 bases and V 6 bases, and 5 bases lay outside the gene matches. This CDR3 has 12 residues. Per the germline V gene, CDR1 is SQVTM and CDR2 is ANQGSEA. Here the CDR3 reads CSVRNRGHEQYF. In nucleotides, the CDR3 is TGCAGCGTACGAAACAGGGGGCACGAGCAGTACTTC.

There are many counts of this clonotype. V gene TRBV12-3 or TRBV12-4 combines with J gene TRBJ1-5; D gene uncertain. The CDR3 consists of 14 residues. With 0 bases removed from V and 6 bases from J, the gap between germline ends came to 9 bases. The CDR3 DNA is TGTGCCAGCAGTTTAGCCCCGGGAGGTCAGCCCCAGCATTTT. This sequence encodes CASSLAPGGQPQHF.

In this sample, this clonotype turned up a few times. CDR3 sequence reads: CAISGGQNYGYTF. The DNA of the CDR3 is TGTGCCATCAGTGGGGGACAGAACTATGGCTACACCTTC. This chain links TRBV10-3 with TRBJ1-2; 7 bases map to TRBD1. The CDR3 runs 13 residues. Germline values: CDR1 ENHRY, CDR2 SYGVKD. V dropped 4 bases and J dropped 2; count of bases not matched to a gene: 1.

J is TRBJ1-5 and V is TRBV18; TRBD1 might be the D (6 bases). This CDR3 spans 14 amino acids. In germline, CDR1 is KGHSH, CDR2 LQKENI. V was clipped by 2 bases and J by 4 bases, with 9 bases between them. The CDR3 DNA follows: TGTGCCAGCTCACCAGGGACACAGAATCAGCCCCAGCATTTT. Translating it yields CASSPGTQNQPQHF.

A note on this clonotype: A clone one base away is much larger, so this may be a read error. V is TRBV20-1 and J is TRBJ2-7; the D is unclear. The germline gives CDR1 DFQATT, CDR2 SNEGSKA (reference sequence). This CDR3 spans 15 amino acids. The V end was cut by 3 bases, the J end by 9 bases, with 24 bases between. The CDR3: CSARAQSSDSGAQYF. The CDR3, as DNA: TGCAGTGCTAGGGCGCAATCCTCTGACTCAGGTGCGCAGTACTTC.

This sequence joins TRBV20-1 and TRBJ2-5, with D uncertain. This CDR3 contains 13 residues. V dropped 5 bases and J dropped 2 bases, with 12 bases sitting between them. Germline CDR1 DFQATT, CDR2 SNEGSKA (reference sequence). CDR3 nucleotides: TGCAGTGCTGGCCTTCTGGGGCAAGAGACCCAGTACTTC. Its protein is CSAGLLGQETQYF.

This clonotype was detected many times. This chain links TRBV21-1 with TRBJ2-4; the table names TRBD2, a call not compared with the DNA. TRBV21-1 is deemed a pseudogene. CDR3 length: 16 residues. CDR3 DNA: TGTGCCAGCAGCAAAGGGCGCTCTAGCGGGAGTCGGATTCAGTACTTC. Translated: CASSKGRSSGSRIQYF.

This clonotype was counted ten times or more. This chain links TRBV20-1 with TRBJ2-4; D is unclear. V was pared by 2 bases and J by 2 bases, with 10 bases between. CDR3 length: 14 residues. The germline gives CDR1 DFQATT, CDR2 SNEGSKA (reference sequence). The CDR3 DNA reads as TGCAGTGCTAGAAACCCCCCAACCAAAAACATTCAGTACTTC. It yields the protein CSARNPPTKNIQYF.

This clonotype was seen repeatedly, ten times or more. This sequence joins TRBV20-1 and TRBJ2-7; D gene uncertain. Trimming removed 0 bases at V and 3 bases at J, with 9 bases between. Germline assignment: CDR1 DFQATT and CDR2 SNEGSKA (reference sequence). There are 13 residues in the CDR3. The CDR3 region is CSARDYGYYEQYF. The DNA of the CDR3 is TGCAGTGCTAGAGATTACGGGTACTACGAGCAGTACTTC.